This T cell receptor beta chain was sequenced during a study of T-cell reconstitution after alpha-beta-depleted transplantation in children (dated by TCRdb to 2016 to 2018). In terms of the full investigation: The study quantitatively tracked T-cell immune reconstitution after TCRalphabeta/CD19-depleted allogeneic hematopoietic cell transplantation in children using TCR repertoire profiling. What the study reported, not specific to this receptor: The apparently early alphabetaT-cell count recovery about two months after transplant was reportedly dependent on only several hundred rapidly expanded clones derived from non-depleted graft cells. Over subsequent months, a decline in hyperexpanded clone frequencies was noted, and after one year, T-cell counts and TCRbeta diversity were mostly ascribed to newly produced T cells. In some patients, high TCRbeta diversity at day 60 was attributed to recipient T cells and intrathymic progenitors that had survived conditioning.

V sheds 0 bases and J sheds 0 bases, leaving 7 bases between their ends. The CDR3 contains 16 residues, cysteine and phenylalanine counted. Left in the record is the CDR3 DNA by itself, 48 bases read in frame from the first base. The germline V gene encodes CDR1 SGHRS and CDR2 YFSETQ. This clonotype showed up many times. Its antigen specificity is not known. There are no base qualities to consult, and no much larger clone falls within one base. What this sample's treatment or condition label stands for: allogeneic hematopoietic cell transplantation with graft depleted of TCRalphabeta T cells and CD19 B cells. The children who served as transplant recipients had been given grafts of TCRalphabeta/CD19-depleted allogeneic hematopoietic cells. Libraries were constructed by PCR. Sequencing used an Illumina HiSeq 2500. Molecular barcoding was employed in the preparation of TCR libraries, with unique molecular identifiers being used to normalize TCRbeta repertoire quantification. TCRdb reprocessing: public reads trimmed at Q25 with fastp, clones called with MiXCR, in-frame beta chains kept. When rows share a CDR3 protein, they turn into one entry using the most common DNA and genes. Present in this sample are 250,000 to 300,000 distinct CDR3 sequences, around a tenth of which were seen just once. The leading ten clones occupy roughly 7% of the sample.

The source was PBMCs, collected before TCRalphabeta/CD19-depleted stem cell transplant. Here the chain combines TRBV5-1 and TRBJ1-6; the D gene is not confidently resolved. The sequence was obtained from a boy less than two years old with acute myeloid leukemia, due to receive a stem cell transplant. The nucleotides read TGCGCCAGCAGCTTGGGAGTGAGCTCCTATAATTCACCCCTCCACTTT. Translated, this gives CASSLGVSSYNSPLHF. The reference TRBV5-1 and TRBJ1-6 proteins fill in what lies around the CDR3, so the full variable domain reads KAGVTQTPRYLIKTRGQQVTLSCSPISGHRSVSWYQQTPGQGLQFLFEYFSETQRNKGNFPGRFSGRQFSNSRSEMNVSTLELGDSALYLCASSLGVSSYNSPLHFGNGTRLTVT.